This entry concerns a single T cell receptor (beta chain). TCRdb keeps only in-frame clones here, not all; method: immunoSEQ multiplex PCR. The sample records 91,000 or so clones, 90% to 95% being singletons. The data stem from a study of blood T cell repertoires in COVID-19. The wider study: Sites in the United States, Italy and Spain provided acute and convalescent COVID-19 samples.

The germline V gene encodes CDR1 LGHDT and CDR2 YNNKEL (reference sequence). The CDR3 has 17 residues. Losses at the gene ends were 0 bases for V and 5 bases for J; bases not matched to a gene: 6. This sequence originates from a woman aged 45-65 years in a cohort sampled during active COVID-19. The chain joins TRBV3-1 (or the pseudogene TRBV3-2) to TRBJ2-1; TRBD2 agrees at 11 bases. Sequencing input: peripheral blood. The CDR3 sequence: CASSQESGLAGDNEQFF. Written as DNA, the CDR3 is TGTGCCAGCAGCCAAGAATCAGGACTAGCGGGTGACAATGAGCAGTTCTTC.